This T cell receptor (beta chain) was captured in a study of blood T cell repertoires in COVID-19. Study overall: The United States, Italy and Spain provided the acute and convalescent COVID-19 samples. The cDNA or gDNA used as material had been derived from T cells, B-cell-depleted T cells, or PBMCs.

Original methodology: Cell counts per sample came from amplifying reference gene primers. Data came from immunoSEQ multiplex PCR; TCRdb stores just in-frame clones and leaves some out. V and J calls and clone size come straight from that table; D and trimming were deduced from the DNA. The data contain around 120,000 clones, 80% of them singletons. Germline values: CDR1 WNHNN, CDR2 SYGVQD (reference sequence). The V gene lost 4 bases and the J gene lost 1 base, with 7 bases spanning the gap. This CDR3 is 13 amino acids long. The rearrangement joins TRBV10-1 to TRBJ1-2; unclear D gene. This TCR derives from a man between 65 and 79 years old with acute or convalescent COVID-19. Material: peripheral blood. In nucleotides, the CDR3 is TGCGCCAGCAGTGCCGGTTTTAACTATGGCTACACCTTC. As protein: CASSAGFNYGYTF.